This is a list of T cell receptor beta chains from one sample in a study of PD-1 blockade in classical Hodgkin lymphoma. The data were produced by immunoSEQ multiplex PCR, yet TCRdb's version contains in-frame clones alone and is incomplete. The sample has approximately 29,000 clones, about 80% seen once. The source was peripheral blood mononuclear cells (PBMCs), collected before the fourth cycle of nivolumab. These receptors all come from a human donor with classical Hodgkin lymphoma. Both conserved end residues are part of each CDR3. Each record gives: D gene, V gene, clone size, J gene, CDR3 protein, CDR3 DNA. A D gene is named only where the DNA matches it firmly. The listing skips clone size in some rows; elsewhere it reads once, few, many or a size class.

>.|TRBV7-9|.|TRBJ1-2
CASSEDNYGYTF
TGTGCCAGCAGCGAGGACAACTATGGCTACACCTTC
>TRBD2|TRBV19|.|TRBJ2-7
CASSTTGTRSYEQYF
TGTGCCAGTAGTACCACCGGGACTAGATCCTACGAGCAGTACTTC
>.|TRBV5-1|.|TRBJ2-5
CASSLREARETQYF
TGCGCCAGCAGCTTGCGGGAAGCACGAGAGACCCAGTACTTC
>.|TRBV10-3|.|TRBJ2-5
CAISEAETQYF
TGTGCCATCAGTGAAGCGGAGACCCAGTACTTC
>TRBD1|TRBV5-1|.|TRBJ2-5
CASSVSGTGVETQYF
TGCGCCAGCAGCGTCTCCGGGACAGGGGTCGAGACCCAGTACTTC
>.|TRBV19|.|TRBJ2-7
CASSRGFSYEQYF
TGTGCCAGTAGTAGAGGCTTCTCCTACGAGCAGTACTTC
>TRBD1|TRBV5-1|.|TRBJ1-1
CASSPGTETEAFF
TGCGCCAGCAGCCCAGGGACAGAAACTGAAGCTTTCTTT
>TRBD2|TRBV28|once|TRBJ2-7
CASRLTSGRVNEQYF
TGTGCCAGCAGACTGACTAGCGGGAGGGTGAACGAGCAGTACTTC
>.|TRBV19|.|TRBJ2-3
CASSIKAGFSTDTQYF
TGTGCCAGTAGTATTAAGGCGGGTTTTAGCACAGATACGCAGTATTTT
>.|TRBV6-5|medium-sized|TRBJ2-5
CASSYARGATQYF
TGTGCCAGCAGTTACGCCAGGGGGGCGACCCAGTACTTC
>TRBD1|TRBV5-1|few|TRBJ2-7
CASKGQGQDEQYF
TGCGCCAGCAAAGGACAGGGCCAGGACGAGCAGTACTTC
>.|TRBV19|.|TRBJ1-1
CASSPPGVDTEAFF
TGTGCCAGTAGTCCTCCAGGAGTAGACACTGAAGCTTTCTTT
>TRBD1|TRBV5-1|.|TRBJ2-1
CASSLKTGTGLNEQFF
TGCGCCAGCAGCTTGAAAACCGGGACAGGGCTCAATGAGCAGTTCTTC
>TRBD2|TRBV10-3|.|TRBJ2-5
CATRLAGESQETQYF
TGTGCCACCAGACTAGCGGGAGAATCCCAAGAGACCCAGTACTTC
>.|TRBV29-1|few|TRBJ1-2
CSVGTGGYTF
TGCAGCGTGGGAACCGGCGGCTACACCTTC
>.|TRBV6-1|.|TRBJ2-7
CASRSGTLAYEQYF
TGTGCCAGCAGATCCGGGACTCTCGCCTACGAGCAGTACTTC
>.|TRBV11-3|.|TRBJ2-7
CASSAGSSYEQYF
TGTGCCAGCAGTGCGGGTAGCTCCTACGAGCAGTACTTC
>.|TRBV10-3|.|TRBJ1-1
CAINRAESTEAFF
TGTGCCATCAATCGGGCCGAGTCCACTGAAGCTTTCTTT
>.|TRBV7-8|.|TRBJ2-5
CASSLATETQYF
TGTGCCAGCAGCTTAGCGACTGAGACCCAGTACTTC
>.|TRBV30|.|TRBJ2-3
CAWTLGGDTQYF
TGTGCCTGGACCCTAGGGGGGGATACGCAGTATTTT
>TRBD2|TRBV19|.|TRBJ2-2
CASSTPGTSYIGELFF
TGTGCCAGTAGTACCCCCGGGACTAGTTATATCGGGGAGCTGTTTTTT
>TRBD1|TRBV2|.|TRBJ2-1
CASREILGQANRYNEQFF
TGTGCCAGCAGAGAAATCCTTGGACAGGCAAACCGATACAATGAGCAGTTCTTC